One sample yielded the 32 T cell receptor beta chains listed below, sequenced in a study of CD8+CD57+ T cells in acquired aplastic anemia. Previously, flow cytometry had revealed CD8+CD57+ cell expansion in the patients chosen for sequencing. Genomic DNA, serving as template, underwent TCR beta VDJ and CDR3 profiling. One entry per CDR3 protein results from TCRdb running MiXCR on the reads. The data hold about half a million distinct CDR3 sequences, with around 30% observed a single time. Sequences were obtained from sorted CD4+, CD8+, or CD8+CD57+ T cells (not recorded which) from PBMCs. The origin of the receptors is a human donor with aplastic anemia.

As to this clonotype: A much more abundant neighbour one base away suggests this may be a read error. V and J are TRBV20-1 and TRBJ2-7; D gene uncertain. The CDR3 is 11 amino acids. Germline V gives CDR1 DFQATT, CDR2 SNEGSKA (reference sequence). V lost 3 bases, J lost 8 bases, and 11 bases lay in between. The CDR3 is CSASLARKQYF. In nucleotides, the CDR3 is TGCAGTGCTAGTTTGGCGAGGAAGCAGTACTTC.

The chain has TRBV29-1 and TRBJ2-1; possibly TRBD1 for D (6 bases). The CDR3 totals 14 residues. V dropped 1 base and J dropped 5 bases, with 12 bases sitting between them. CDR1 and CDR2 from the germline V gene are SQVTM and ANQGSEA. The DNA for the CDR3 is TGCAGCGTTGAAGGTGGGGGCACGGACAATGAGCAGTTCTTC. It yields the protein CSVEGGGTDNEQFF.

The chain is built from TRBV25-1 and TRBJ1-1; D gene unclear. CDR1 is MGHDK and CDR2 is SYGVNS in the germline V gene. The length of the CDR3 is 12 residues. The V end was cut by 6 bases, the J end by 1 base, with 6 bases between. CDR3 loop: CASRAKNTEAFF. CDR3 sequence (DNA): TGTGCCAGCAGAGCAAAGAACACTGAAGCTTTCTTT.

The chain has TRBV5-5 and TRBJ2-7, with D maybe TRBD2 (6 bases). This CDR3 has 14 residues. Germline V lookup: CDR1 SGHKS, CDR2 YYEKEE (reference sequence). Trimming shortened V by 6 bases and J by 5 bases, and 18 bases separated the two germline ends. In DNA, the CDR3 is TGTGCCAGCACGGAAAAAGGAGGGGTAGACGAGCAGTACTTC. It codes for CASTEKGGVDEQYF.

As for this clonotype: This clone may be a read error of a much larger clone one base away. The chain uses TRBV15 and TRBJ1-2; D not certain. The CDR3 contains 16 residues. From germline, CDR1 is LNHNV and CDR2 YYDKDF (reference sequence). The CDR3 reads CATSRDDFEETDGHTF. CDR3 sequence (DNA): TGTGCCACCAGCAGAGATGATTTTGAGGAAACCGATGGCCACACCTTC.

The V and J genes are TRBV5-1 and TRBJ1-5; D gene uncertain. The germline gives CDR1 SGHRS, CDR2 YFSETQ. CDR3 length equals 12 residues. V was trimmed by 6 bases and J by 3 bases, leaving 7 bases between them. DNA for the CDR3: TGCGCCAGCATGGGCAACAATCAGCCCCAGCATTTT. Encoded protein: CASMGNNQPQHF.

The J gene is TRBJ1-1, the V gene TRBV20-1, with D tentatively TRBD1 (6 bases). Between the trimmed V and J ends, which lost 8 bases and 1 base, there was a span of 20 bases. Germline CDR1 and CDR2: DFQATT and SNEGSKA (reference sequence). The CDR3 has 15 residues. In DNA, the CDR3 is TGCAGTTTGGGGGGCCTAGACGGGAGGAACACTGAAGCTTTCTTT. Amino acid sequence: CSLGGLDGRNTEAFF.

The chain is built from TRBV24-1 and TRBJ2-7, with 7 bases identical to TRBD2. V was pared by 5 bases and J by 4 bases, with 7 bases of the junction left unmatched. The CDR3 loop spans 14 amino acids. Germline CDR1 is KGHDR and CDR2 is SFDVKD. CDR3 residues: CATSVSREAYEQYF. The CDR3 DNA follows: TGTGCCACCAGTGTCTCACGGGAGGCGTACGAGCAGTACTTC.

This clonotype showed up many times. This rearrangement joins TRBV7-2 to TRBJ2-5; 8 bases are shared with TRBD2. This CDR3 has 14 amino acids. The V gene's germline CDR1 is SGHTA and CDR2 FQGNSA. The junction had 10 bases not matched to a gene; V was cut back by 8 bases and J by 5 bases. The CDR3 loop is CASLGGLVGETQYF. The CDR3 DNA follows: TGTGCCAGCTTGGGGGGACTAGTCGGCGAGACCCAGTACTTC.

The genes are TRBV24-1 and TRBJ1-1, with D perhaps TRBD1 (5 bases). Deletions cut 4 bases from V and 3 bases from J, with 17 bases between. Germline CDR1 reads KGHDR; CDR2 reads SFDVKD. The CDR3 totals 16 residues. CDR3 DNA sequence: TGTGCCACCAGTGACCCAGGCAGGAAAGGGGACACTGAAGCTTTCTTT. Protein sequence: CATSDPGRKGDTEAFF.

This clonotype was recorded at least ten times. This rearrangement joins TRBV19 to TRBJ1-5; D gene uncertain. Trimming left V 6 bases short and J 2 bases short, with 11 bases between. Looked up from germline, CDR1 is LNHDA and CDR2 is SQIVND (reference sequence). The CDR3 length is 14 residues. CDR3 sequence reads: CASRDGGGNQPQHF. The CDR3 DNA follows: TGTGCCAGTAGGGACGGCGGTGGCAATCAGCCCCAGCATTTT. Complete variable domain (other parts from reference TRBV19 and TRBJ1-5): DGGITQSPKYLFRKEGQNVTLSCEQNLNHDAMYWYRQDPGQGLRLIYYSQIVNDFQKGDIAEGYSVSREKKESFPLTVTSAQKNPTAFYLCASRDGGGNQPQHFGDGTRLSIL.

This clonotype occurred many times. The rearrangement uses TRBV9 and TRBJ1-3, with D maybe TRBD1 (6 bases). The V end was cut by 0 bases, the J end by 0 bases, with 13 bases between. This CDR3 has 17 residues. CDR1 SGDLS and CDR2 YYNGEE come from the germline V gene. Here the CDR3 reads CASSVEGVQSSGNTIYF. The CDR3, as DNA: TGTGCCAGCAGCGTAGAGGGGGTCCAGAGCTCTGGAAACACCATATATTTT.

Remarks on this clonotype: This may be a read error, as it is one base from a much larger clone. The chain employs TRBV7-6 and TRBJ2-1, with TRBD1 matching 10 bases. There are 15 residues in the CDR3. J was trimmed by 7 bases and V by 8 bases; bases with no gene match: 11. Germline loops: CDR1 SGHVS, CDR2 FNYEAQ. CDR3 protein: CASGPGTGVDNEQFF. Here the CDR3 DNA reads TGTGCCAGCGGCCCAGGGACAGGGGTGGATAATGAGCAGTTCTTC.

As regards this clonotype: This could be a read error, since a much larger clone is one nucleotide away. For the CDR3, the DNA is TGTGCCAGCAGCTTATGGTCGAGATCAGGGGTCTATGGCTACACCTTC. Its translation is CASSLWSRSGVYGYTF. The rearrangement joins TRBV11-2 to TRBJ1-2; D perhaps matches TRBD1 (6 bases). V was clipped by 2 bases and J by 4 bases, with 17 bases between them. The CDR3 sequence is 16 residues long. CDR1 SGHAT and CDR2 FQNNGV come from the germline V gene.

CDR3 coding DNA: TGTGCCAGCAGTTTCGCGGGTCAACTCTACGAGCAGTACTTC. Its translation is CASSFAGQLYEQYF. The rearrangement uses TRBV6-5 and TRBJ2-7; TRBD2 is a possible D gene (5 bases). This CDR3 has 14 residues. V lost 4 bases and J 3 bases, leaving 13 bases between the germline ends. CDR1 is MNHEY and CDR2 is SVGAGI in the germline V gene.

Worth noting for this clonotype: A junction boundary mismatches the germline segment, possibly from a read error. The CDR3 DNA sequence: TGTGCCAGCAGTACGGACAGGGAACTTCTTCACTTC. This sequence encodes CASSTDRELLHF. This chain uses TRBV2 with TRBJ2-7; TRBD1 agrees at 8 bases. CDR3 length equals 12 residues. Germline-derived CDR1 and CDR2 are SNHLY and FYNNEI.

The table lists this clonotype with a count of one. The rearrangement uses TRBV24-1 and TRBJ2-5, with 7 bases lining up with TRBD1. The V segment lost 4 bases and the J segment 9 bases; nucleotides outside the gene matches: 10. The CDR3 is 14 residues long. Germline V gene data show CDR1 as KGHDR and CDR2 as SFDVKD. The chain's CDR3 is CATSEEDREKAQYF. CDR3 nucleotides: TGTGCCACCAGTGAGGAAGACAGGGAGAAGGCCCAGTACTTC.

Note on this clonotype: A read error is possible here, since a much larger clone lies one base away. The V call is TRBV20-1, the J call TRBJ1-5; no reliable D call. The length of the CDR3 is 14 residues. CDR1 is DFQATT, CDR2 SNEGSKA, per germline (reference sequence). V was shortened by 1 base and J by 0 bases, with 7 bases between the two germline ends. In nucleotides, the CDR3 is TGCAGTGCTAGAGTCACCAGTAGCAATCAGCCCCAGCATTTT. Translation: CSARVTSSNQPQHF.

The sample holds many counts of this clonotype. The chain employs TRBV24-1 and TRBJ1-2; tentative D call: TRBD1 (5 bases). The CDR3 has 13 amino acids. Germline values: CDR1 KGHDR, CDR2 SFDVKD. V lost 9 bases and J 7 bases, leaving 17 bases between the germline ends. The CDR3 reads CATGQGRESGYTF. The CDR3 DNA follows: TGTGCCACCGGGCAGGGCAGGGAGAGTGGCTACACCTTC.

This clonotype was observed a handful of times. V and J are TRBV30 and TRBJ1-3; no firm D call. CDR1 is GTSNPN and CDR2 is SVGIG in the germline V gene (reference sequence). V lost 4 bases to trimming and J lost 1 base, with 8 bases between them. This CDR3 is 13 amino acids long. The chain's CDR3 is CAWIGESGNTIYF. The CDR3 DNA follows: TGTGCCTGGATCGGGGAGTCTGGAAACACCATATATTTT.

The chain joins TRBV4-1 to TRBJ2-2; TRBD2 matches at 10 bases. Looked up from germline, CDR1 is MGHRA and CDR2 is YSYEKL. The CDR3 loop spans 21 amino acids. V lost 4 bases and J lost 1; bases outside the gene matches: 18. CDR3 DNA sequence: TGCGCCAGCAGCCTCGTAACCCCCAGCGGGGGGGACCCCTTGAACACCGGGGAGCTGTTTTTT. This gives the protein CASSLVTPSGGDPLNTGELFF.

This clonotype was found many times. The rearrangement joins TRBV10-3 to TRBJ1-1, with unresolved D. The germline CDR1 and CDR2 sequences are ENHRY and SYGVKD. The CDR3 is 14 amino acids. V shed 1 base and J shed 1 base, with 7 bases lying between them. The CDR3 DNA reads TGTGCCATCAGTGAGTTAGAGGGGAACACTGAAGCTTTCTTT. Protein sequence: CAISELEGNTEAFF.

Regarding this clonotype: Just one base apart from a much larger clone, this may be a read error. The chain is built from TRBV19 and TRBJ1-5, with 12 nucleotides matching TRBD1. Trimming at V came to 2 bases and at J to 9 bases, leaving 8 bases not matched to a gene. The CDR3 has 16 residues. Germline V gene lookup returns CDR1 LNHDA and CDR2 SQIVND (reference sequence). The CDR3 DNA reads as TGTGCCAGTAGTATACCGGGACAGGGGGCAAGGCGGCCCCAGCATTTT. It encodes CASSIPGQGARRPQHF.

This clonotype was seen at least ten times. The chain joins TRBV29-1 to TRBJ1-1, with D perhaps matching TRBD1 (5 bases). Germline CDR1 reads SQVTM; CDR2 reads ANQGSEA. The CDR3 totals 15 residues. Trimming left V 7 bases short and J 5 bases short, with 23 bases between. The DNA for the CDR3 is TGCAGCGCCAGCAGGCAGCGCACGGGGGTGACTGAAGCTTTCTTT. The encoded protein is CSASRQRTGVTEAFF.

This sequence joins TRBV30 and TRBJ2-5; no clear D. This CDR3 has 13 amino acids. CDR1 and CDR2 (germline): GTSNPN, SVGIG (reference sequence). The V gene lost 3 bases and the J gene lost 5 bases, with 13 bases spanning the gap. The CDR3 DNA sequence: TGTGCCTGGAGGGTGGGCAGTGGGGAGACCCAGTACTTC. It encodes CAWRVGSGETQYF. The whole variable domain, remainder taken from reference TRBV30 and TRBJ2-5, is SQTIHQWPATLVQPVGSPLSLECTVEGTSNPNLYWYRQAAGRGLQLLFYSVGIGQISSEVPQNLSASRPQDRQFILSSKKLLLSDSGFYLCAWRVGSGETQYFGPGTRLLVL.

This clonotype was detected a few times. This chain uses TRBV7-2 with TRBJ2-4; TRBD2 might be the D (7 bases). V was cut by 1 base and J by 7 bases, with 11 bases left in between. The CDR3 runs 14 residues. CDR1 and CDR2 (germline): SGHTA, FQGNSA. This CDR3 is CASSLGAGANIQYF. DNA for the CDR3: TGTGCCAGCAGCTTAGGTGCGGGGGCGAACATTCAGTACTTC.

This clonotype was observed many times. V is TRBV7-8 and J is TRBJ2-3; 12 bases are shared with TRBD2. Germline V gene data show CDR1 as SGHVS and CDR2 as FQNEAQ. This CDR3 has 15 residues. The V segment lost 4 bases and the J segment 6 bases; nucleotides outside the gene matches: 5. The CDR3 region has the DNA TGTGCCAGCAGCTCTAGCGGGGGGGACCTGGATACGCAGTATTTT. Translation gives CASSSSGGDLDTQYF. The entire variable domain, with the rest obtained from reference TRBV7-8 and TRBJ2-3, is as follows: GAGVSQSPRYKVAKRGQDVALRCDPISGHVSLFWYQQALGQGPEFLTYFQNEAQLDKSGLPSDRFFAERPEGSVSTLKIQRTQQEDSAVYLCASSSSGGDLDTQYFGPGTRLTVL.

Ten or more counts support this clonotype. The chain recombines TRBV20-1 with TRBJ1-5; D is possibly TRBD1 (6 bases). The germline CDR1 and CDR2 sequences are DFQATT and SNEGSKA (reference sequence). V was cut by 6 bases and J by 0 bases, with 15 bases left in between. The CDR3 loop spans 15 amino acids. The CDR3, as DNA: TGCAGTGCCCCGAAACAGGGAATTAGCAATCAGCCCCAGCATTTT. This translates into CSAPKQGISNQPQHF.

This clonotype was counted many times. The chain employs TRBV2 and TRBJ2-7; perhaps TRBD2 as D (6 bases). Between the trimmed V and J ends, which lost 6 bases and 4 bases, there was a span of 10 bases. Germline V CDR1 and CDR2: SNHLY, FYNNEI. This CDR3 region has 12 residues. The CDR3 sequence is CASRDLAYEQYF. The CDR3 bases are TGTGCCAGCAGGGACCTAGCGTACGAGCAGTACTTC.

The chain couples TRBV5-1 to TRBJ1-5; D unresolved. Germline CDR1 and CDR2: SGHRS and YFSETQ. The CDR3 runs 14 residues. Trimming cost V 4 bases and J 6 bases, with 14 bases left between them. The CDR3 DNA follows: TGCGCCAGCAGCCCCGGCTCAGGTGGTCAGCCCCAGCATTTT. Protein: CASSPGSGGQPQHF. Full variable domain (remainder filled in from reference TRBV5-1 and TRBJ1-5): KAGVTQTPRYLIKTRGQQVTLSCSPISGHRSVSWYQQTPGQGLQFLFEYFSETQRNKGNFPGRFSGRQFSNSRSEMNVSTLELGDSALYLCASSPGSGGQPQHFGDGTRLSIL.

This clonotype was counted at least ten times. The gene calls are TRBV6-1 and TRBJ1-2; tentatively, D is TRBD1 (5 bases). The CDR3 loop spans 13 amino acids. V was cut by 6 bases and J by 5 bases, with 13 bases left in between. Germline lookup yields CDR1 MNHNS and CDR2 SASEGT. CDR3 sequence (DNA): TGTGCCAGCAGGATCGGGACTCCGTATGGCTACACCTTC. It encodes CASRIGTPYGYTF.

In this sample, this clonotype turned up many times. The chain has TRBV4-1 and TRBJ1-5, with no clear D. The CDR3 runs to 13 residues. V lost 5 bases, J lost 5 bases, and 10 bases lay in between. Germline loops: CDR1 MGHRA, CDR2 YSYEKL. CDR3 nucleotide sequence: TGCGCCAGCAGCTACAGTCCGGATCAGCCCCAGCATTTT. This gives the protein CASSYSPDQPQHF.